This T cell receptor beta chain was recovered during a study of blood T cell repertoires in COVID-19. Turning to the study itself: Material from acute and convalescent COVID-19 was sourced from the United States, Italy and Spain. From T cells, B-cell-depleted T cells, or PBMCs came the material, which was cDNA or gDNA.

The CDR3 extends over 18 amino acids. CDR1 and CDR2 from the germline V gene are SNHLY and FYNNEI. V gave up 6 bases and J gave up 4 bases; unmatched junction bases: 15. Patients at the Seattle site were enrolled during active infection and followed longitudinally. Clones were sequenced by immunoSEQ multiplex PCR, and TCRdb holds only the in-frame ones, with some missing. The sample yields fewer than 350,000 clones, about 92% seen once. The chain links TRBV2 to TRBJ2-1; TRBD2 aligns across 10 bases. The receptor's source is a woman aged 55-69 years with COVID-19, enrolled during active disease. The source material was peripheral blood. The DNA for the CDR3 is TGTGCCAGCAGCGGGACGGGAGTAACTAGCGGGGAGTACAATGAGCAGTTCTTC. This sequence encodes CASSGTGVTSGEYNEQFF.